The 12 T cell receptor beta chains below come from one sample, sequenced in a study of blood T cell repertoires in COVID-19. This table comes from immunoSEQ multiplex PCR, and its TCRdb copy is limited to in-frame clones, with some not included. This sample has 68,000 or so clones, with roughly 85% found just once. Sequencing used peripheral blood. Receptors originate from a woman aged 45-65 years with COVID-19, enrolled during active disease.

The chain links TRBV9 to TRBJ1-3; D is unclear. This CDR3 region has 17 residues. Germline lookup yields CDR1 SGDLS and CDR2 YYNGEE. Trimming took 0 bases from V and 4 from J, leaving 17 bases between them. The CDR3 bases are TGTGCCAGCAGCGTAGCGTTGACGGGAGAAGCCGGAAACACCATATATTTT. As protein: CASSVALTGEAGNTIYF.

This sequence joins TRBV10-3 and TRBJ1-4, with 10 bases matching TRBD1. CDR1 and CDR2 from the germline V gene are ENHRY and SYGVKD. V lost 5 bases to trimming and J lost 8 bases; unmatched junction nucleotides: 5. This CDR3 region has 14 residues. This CDR3 reads CAISPGQGNEKLFF. The DNA for the CDR3 is TGTGCCATCAGTCCGGGACAGGGGAACGAAAAACTGTTTTTT.

This clone was counted a few times. This sequence joins TRBV5-1 and TRBJ2-7, with TRBD1 matching 9 bases. The germline V gene encodes CDR1 SGHRS and CDR2 YFSETQ. V lost 5 bases to trimming and J lost 4 bases; unmatched junction nucleotides: 7. CDR3 length equals 14 residues. CDR3 DNA sequence: TGCGCCAGCAGAGAACAGGGGGCGAGTTACGAGCAGTACTTC. Amino acids: CASREQGASYEQYF.

J is TRBJ2-5 and V is TRBV4-2, with D tentatively TRBD2 (5 bases). The CDR3 extends over 15 amino acids. The germline V and J ends were trimmed by 5 bases and 0 bases, with 13 bases remaining between them. CDR1 is LGHNA, CDR2 YNFKEQ, per germline. The chain's CDR3 is CASSVSTRDQETQYF. The CDR3, as DNA: TGTGCCAGCAGCGTTTCTACGCGGGACCAAGAGACCCAGTACTTC.

V usage is TRBV28 and J usage is TRBJ1-2; D not certain. Trimming cost V 5 bases and J 4 bases, with 14 bases left between them. Germline V CDR1 and CDR2: MDHEN, SYDVKM. The CDR3 is 14 amino acids. The CDR3 bases are TGTGCCAGCAGTCTTTACTCCGCATCCTATGGCTACACCTTC. Amino acid sequence: CASSLYSASYGYTF.

The V gene is TRBV6-5, the J gene TRBJ1-3; no reliable D call. The germline gives CDR1 MNHEY, CDR2 SVGAGI. CDR3 length: 15 amino acids. V dropped 0 bases and J dropped 2 bases, with 8 bases sitting between them. In DNA form, the CDR3 reads TGTGCCAGCAGTTACTCAACGGGGACTGGAAACACCATATATTTT. Protein sequence: CASSYSTGTGNTIYF.

The V and J genes are TRBV6-4 and TRBJ2-3; TRBD1 matches at 10 bases. The length of the CDR3 is 14 residues. Trimming took 3 bases from V and 5 from J; bases not matched to a gene: 2. Germline assignment: CDR1 MRHNA and CDR2 SNTAGT. DNA of the CDR3: TGTGCCAGCAGTGAGACAGGGGGCGAAGATACGCAGTATTTT. The encoded protein is CASSETGGEDTQYF.

CDR3 protein: CASSLLSRQFF. CDR3 DNA sequence: TGTGCCAGCAGTTTACTGTCGCGGCAGTTCTTC. The chain couples TRBV27 to TRBJ2-1; D ambiguous. CDR3 size: 11 residues. The V end was cut by 2 bases, the J end by 12 bases, with 8 bases between. The germline gives CDR1 MNHEY, CDR2 SMNVEV (reference sequence).

V is TRBV11-2 and J is TRBJ1-1; D is ambiguous. Trimming removed 2 bases from V and 6 bases from J, with 7 bases in between. CDR3 length equals 12 residues. Germline lookup yields CDR1 SGHAT and CDR2 FQNNGV. This chain's CDR3 is CASSLYSAEAFF. The DNA of the CDR3 is TGTGCCAGCAGCTTATATAGCGCTGAAGCTTTCTTT.

This clone has just one count. The chain carries TRBV28 and TRBJ2-5, with D possibly TRBD2 on 7 matching bases. V lost 3 bases and J 9 bases, leaving 11 bases between the germline ends. Germline V gives CDR1 MDHEN, CDR2 SYDVKM. This CDR3 spans 12 amino acids. CDR3 sequence reads: CASSFHGGPQYF. The CDR3 nucleotides read TGTGCCAGCAGTTTTCACGGGGGGCCCCAGTACTTC.

The chain joins TRBV7-3 to TRBJ2-1, with TRBD2 identical over 9 bases. The CDR3 loop spans 15 amino acids. CDR1 and CDR2 from the germline V gene are SGHTA and FQGTGA. Trimming cost V 0 bases and J 7 bases; bases outside gene matches: 4. The CDR3 coding sequence is TGTGCCAGCAGCTTAACTAGCGGGAGTAGGAATGAGCAGTTCTTC. Residues: CASSLTSGSRNEQFF.

In its sample, this clone was seen once. This chain joins TRBV5-1 and TRBJ2-2; unclear D gene. CDR1 is SGHRS, CDR2 YFSETQ, per germline. CDR3 size: 15 residues. The V and J ends lost 0 bases and 0 bases respectively, with 6 bases between them. The CDR3 protein is CASSLDTANTGELFF. The DNA for the CDR3 is TGCGCCAGCAGCTTGGACACCGCGAACACCGGGGAGCTGTTTTTT. Full variable domain (missing parts from reference TRBV5-1 and TRBJ2-2): KAGVTQTPRYLIKTRGQQVTLSCSPISGHRSVSWYQQTPGQGLQFLFEYFSETQRNKGNFPGRFSGRQFSNSRSEMNVSTLELGDSALYLCASSLDTANTGELFFGEGSRLTVL.